The 26 T cell receptor beta chains below all came from one sample that was sequenced in a study of T cells in Graves' hyperthyroidism and ophthalmopathy. TCR beta CDR3 region amplification was performed from RNA transcripts. RT-PCR in the first round (using the HTBI primer set) targeted the TCR CDR3. One entry per CDR3 protein results from TCRdb running MiXCR on the multiplex PCR reads. The sample lists fewer than 450,000 distinct CDR3 sequences, 15% to 20% occurring once. The sequenced material came from blood. These receptor sequences come from a woman aged 25-40 years with Graves' hyperthyroidism that later progressed to Graves' ophthalmopathy.

This clonotype came up many times. This chain uses TRBV7-8 with TRBJ2-7; D not resolved. Trimming took 2 bases from V and 3 from J, leaving 11 bases between them. This CDR3 contains 14 residues. Germline loops: CDR1 SGHVS, CDR2 FQNEAQ. The CDR3 spells CASSLTGTNYEQYF. The CDR3 DNA sequence: TGTGCCAGCAGCTTAACCGGTACTAACTACGAGCAGTACTTC. Complete variable domain (other parts from reference TRBV7-8 and TRBJ2-7): GAGVSQSPRYKVAKRGQDVALRCDPISGHVSLFWYQQALGQGPEFLTYFQNEAQLDKSGLPSDRFFAERPEGSVSTLKIQRTQQEDSAVYLCASSLTGTNYEQYFGPGTRLTVT.

The V gene is TRBV11-2, the J gene TRBJ2-3, with D possibly matching TRBD1 (6 bases). This CDR3 has 14 amino acids. V was clipped by 5 bases and J by 7 bases, with 16 bases between them. Germline values: CDR1 SGHAT, CDR2 FQNNGV. The CDR3: CASSLGGGEYTQYF. In DNA form, the CDR3 reads TGTGCCAGCAGCCTCGGTGGGGGCGAATATACGCAGTATTTT. Filled out from reference TRBV11-2 and TRBJ2-3, the complete variable domain reads EAGVAQSPRYKIIEKRQSVAFWCNPISGHATLYWYQQILGQGPKLLIQFQNNGVVDDSQLPKDRFSAERLKGVDSTLKIQPAKLEDSAVYLCASSLGGGEYTQYFGPGTRLTVL.

A word on this clonotype: Since a much larger clone is just one base distant, this may be a read error. This chain links TRBV28 with TRBJ2-1; 7 bases line up with TRBD1. Germline lookup yields CDR1 MDHEN and CDR2 SYDVKM. CDR3 length: 15 residues. As DNA, the CDR3 is TGTGCCAGCAGTTTCGCGAGACAGGGAGAAGGTGAGCAGTCCTTC. Protein sequence: CASSFARQGEGEQSF.

In this sample, this clonotype turned up many times. The chain joins TRBV2 to TRBJ1-4; TRBD1 is a possible D gene (6 bases). The V end lost 5 bases, the J end lost 8 bases, and 27 bases lay between the germline ends. CDR3 length equals 18 residues. CDR1 is SNHLY and CDR2 is FYNNEI in the germline V gene. CDR3: CASSTRVGTSLREEKLFF. The CDR3 DNA reads as TGTGCCAGCAGTACCCGGGTGGGGACAAGTCTTCGGGAGGAAAAACTGTTTTTT.

The J gene is TRBJ1-1, the V gene TRBV19, with D tentatively TRBD1 (5 bases). V shed 3 bases and J shed 0 bases, with 11 bases lying between them. Germline V CDR1 and CDR2: LNHDA, SQIVND (reference sequence). The CDR3 has 15 amino acids. The CDR3 is CASSMGPAVNTEAFF. CDR3 coding DNA: TGTGCCAGTAGTATGGGACCGGCAGTGAACACTGAAGCTTTCTTT.

This clonotype has only a few counts. The V gene is TRBV3-1, the J gene TRBJ2-7, with D hard to call. The germline V gene has CDR1 LGHDT and CDR2 YNNKEL (reference sequence). The CDR3 length is 14 residues. The V end lost 0 bases, the J end lost 3 bases, and 9 bases lay between the germline ends. The CDR3 DNA reads as TGTGCCAGCAGCCAAGAGCACGCCCACTACGAGCAGTACTTC. Protein sequence: CASSQEHAHYEQYF.

This clonotype was observed at least ten times. This chain links TRBV6-1 with TRBJ2-7; TRBD2 might be the D (6 bases). V gave up 6 bases and J gave up 3 bases, with 24 bases separating them. Germline loops: CDR1 MNHNS, CDR2 SASEGT. The CDR3 consists of 17 residues. CDR3 sequence reads: CASSELQFGGIYYEQYF. The CDR3 coding sequence is TGTGCCAGCAGCGAGTTACAGTTTGGCGGGATTTACTACGAGCAGTACTTC.

The chain has TRBV7-2 and TRBJ2-2, with 10 positions matching TRBD2. This CDR3 is built from 14 residues. V lost 8 bases and J lost 8; bases outside the gene matches: 8. The germline gives CDR1 SGHTA, CDR2 FQGNSA. This CDR3 reads CASGLTSGIGELFF. The CDR3 DNA sequence: TGTGCCAGCGGCCTTACTAGCGGGATTGGGGAGCTGTTTTTT.

This clonotype was seen ten or more times. The chain recombines TRBV2 with TRBJ1-1, with a weak D call TRBD1 (6 bases). The CDR3 contains 17 residues. V was cut by 4 bases and J by 3 bases, with 21 bases left in between. The germline gives CDR1 SNHLY, CDR2 FYNNEI. CDR3 loop: CASSGVAGRGGDTEAFF. CDR3 nucleotide sequence: TGTGCCAGCAGTGGGGTGGCGGGTCGAGGGGGGGACACTGAAGCTTTCTTT.

This clonotype was found many times. This chain connects TRBV28 to TRBJ1-1, with D perhaps matching TRBD1 (5 bases). The CDR3 has 13 amino acids. Germline V gene data show CDR1 as MDHEN and CDR2 as SYDVKM. V shed 6 bases and J shed 0 bases, with 8 bases lying between them. The chain's CDR3 is CASSDSMNTEAFF. The CDR3 DNA follows: TGTGCCAGCAGCGACAGTATGAACACTGAAGCTTTCTTT. Complete variable domain (other parts from reference TRBV28 and TRBJ1-1): DVKVTQSSRYLVKRTGEKVFLECVQDMDHENMFWYRQDPGLGLRLIYFSYDVKMKEKGDIPEGYSVSREKKERFSLILESASTNQTSMYLCASSDSMNTEAFFGQGTRLTVV.

This clonotype appeared many times. The J gene is TRBJ1-5, the V gene TRBV3-1; D is unresolved. Germline CDR1 and CDR2: LGHDT and YNNKEL (reference sequence). V was shortened by 1 base and J by 4 bases, with 20 bases between the two germline ends. The CDR3 is 18 residues long. The CDR3, as DNA: TGTGCCAGCAGCCAAGGTAGAGACCTTGGGCACCTGAATCAGCCCCAGCATTTT. This gives the protein CASSQGRDLGHLNQPQHF.

This clonotype was seen at least ten times. The chain uses TRBV6-1 and TRBJ2-3, with 7 bases identical to TRBD1. The ends lost 3 bases at V and 2 bases at J; junction bases unmatched: 2. Germline values: CDR1 MNHNS, CDR2 SASEGT. This CDR3 region has 14 residues. CDR3 sequence: CASSEGQFTDTQYF. The CDR3 region has the DNA TGTGCCAGCAGTGAGGGACAGTTCACAGATACGCAGTATTTT.

This clonotype has just one count. J is TRBJ2-3 and V is TRBV27; 8 nucleotides match TRBD2. V lost 5 bases, J lost 0 bases, and 7 bases stayed unmatched. The CDR3 has 16 amino acids. CDR1 and CDR2 (germline): MNHEY, SMNVEV (reference sequence). The CDR3 protein is CASSPIAGISTDTQYF. The CDR3 DNA follows: TGTGCCAGCAGTCCAATAGCGGGGATAAGCACAGATACGCAGTATTTT.

This CDR3 is CASSQEGQGGETQYF. For the CDR3, the DNA is TGCGCCAGCAGCCAAGAAGGACAGGGCGGGGAGACCCAGTACTTC. The chain employs TRBV4-1 and TRBJ2-5; 8 nucleotides match TRBD1. V dropped 0 bases and J dropped 5; count of bases not matched to a gene: 5. Germline CDR1 MGHRA, CDR2 YSYEKL. CDR3 length equals 15 residues.

This clonotype was counted many times. The chain carries TRBV5-6 and TRBJ2-1, with 12 bases aligning to TRBD2. The CDR3 has 20 amino acids. The germline CDR1 and CDR2 sequences are SGHDT and YYEEEE. Losses at the gene ends were 4 bases for V and 5 bases for J; bases not matched to a gene: 19. The DNA for the CDR3 is TGTGCCAGCAGCATTGGGCCGGCGGGACTAGCGGGTAATGGCGACAATGAGCAGTTCTTC. Its translation is CASSIGPAGLAGNGDNEQFF.

This clonotype was detected a few times. A much larger clonotype is one base distant, so this may be a read error. The chain links TRBV3-1 to TRBJ2-7; no reliable D call. The germline V and J ends were trimmed by 1 base and 3 bases, with 10 bases remaining between them. Germline-derived CDR1 and CDR2 are LGHDT and YNNKEL (reference sequence). The CDR3 totals 14 residues. DNA for the CDR3: TGTGCCAGCAGCCAAGGCCGCACCATCTACGAGCAGTACTTC. Translation gives CASSQGRTIYEQYF.

This chain uses TRBV20-1 with TRBJ2-3; tentatively, D is TRBD2 (6 bases). The V gene lost 3 bases and the J gene lost 2 bases, with 18 bases spanning the gap. The CDR3 runs to 16 residues. CDR1 is DFQATT, CDR2 SNEGSKA, per germline (reference sequence). The CDR3 region has the DNA TGCAGTGCTAGCGGGGTCGGAGGGCGACTCACAGATACGCAGTATTTT. Amino acids: CSASGVGGRLTDTQYF.

This clonotype was observed at least ten times. This chain joins TRBV28 and TRBJ2-7, with D perhaps matching TRBD1 (5 bases). Looked up from germline, CDR1 is MDHEN and CDR2 is SYDVKM. With 2 bases removed from V and 0 bases from J, the gap between germline ends came to 14 bases. The CDR3 spans 16 residues. This CDR3 is CASSLVAGSSSYEQYF. CDR3 coding DNA: TGTGCCAGCAGTTTAGTCGCAGGGTCTAGCTCCTACGAGCAGTACTTC.

This clonotype showed up just a few times. The V and J genes are TRBV28 and TRBJ2-7; tentative D call: TRBD1 (5 bases). The germline V gene encodes CDR1 MDHEN and CDR2 SYDVKM. CDR3 length: 14 residues. The germline V and J ends were trimmed by 6 bases and 0 bases, with 12 bases remaining between them. The CDR3 DNA is TGTGCCAGCAGGCCCGACAGTGACTCCTACGAGCAGTACTTC. Translation gives CASRPDSDSYEQYF. Full variable domain (missing parts from reference TRBV28 and TRBJ2-7): DVKVTQSSRYLVKRTGEKVFLECVQDMDHENMFWYRQDPGLGLRLIYFSYDVKMKEKGDIPEGYSVSREKKERFSLILESASTNQTSMYLCASRPDSDSYEQYFGPGTRLTVT.

The chain is built from TRBV28 and TRBJ2-7; D is undetermined. This CDR3 spans 12 amino acids. Germline values: CDR1 MDHEN, CDR2 SYDVKM. V was trimmed by 8 bases and J by 5 bases, leaving 13 bases between them. CDR3: CASLSRKDEQYF. CDR3 nucleotides: TGTGCCAGCCTATCGCGGAAGGACGAGCAGTACTTC.

This clonotype was found many times. The V call is TRBV15, the J call TRBJ1-4; the match to TRBD1 covers 7 bases. Trimming took 5 bases from V and 5 from J; bases not matched to a gene: 8. Germline loops: CDR1 LNHNV, CDR2 YYDKDF (reference sequence). The CDR3 spans 15 residues. The CDR3 DNA follows: TGTGCCACCAGCTTTCAAGACAGGGTGAATGAAAAACTGTTTTTT. Translated: CATSFQDRVNEKLFF.

The V call is TRBV4-2, the J call TRBJ1-1, with D uncertain. The CDR3 consists of 15 residues. V was cut by 5 bases and J by 3 bases, with 16 bases left in between. In germline, CDR1 is LGHNA, CDR2 YNFKEQ. The CDR3 DNA sequence: TGTGCCAGCAGCTCTGACCCGGCAGTGGACACTGAAGCTTTCTTT. This sequence encodes CASSSDPAVDTEAFF.

There are many counts of this clonotype. The chain links TRBV28 to TRBJ1-5; no definite D call. In germline, CDR1 is MDHEN, CDR2 SYDVKM. Deletions cut 8 bases from V and 2 bases from J, with 16 bases between. The CDR3 spans 15 residues. CDR3 sequence reads: CASRKGGMGNQPQHF. CDR3 nucleotide sequence: TGTGCCAGCCGTAAGGGAGGGATGGGCAATCAGCCCCAGCATTTT.

The sample holds many counts of this clonotype. This sequence joins TRBV3-1 and TRBJ2-5; 8 positions match TRBD1. CDR1 is LGHDT and CDR2 is YNNKEL in the germline V gene (reference sequence). The CDR3 covers 14 residues. Trimming took 5 bases from V and 2 from J; bases not matched to a gene: 4. The CDR3 is CASSRQGIQETQYF. The CDR3 nucleotides are TGTGCCAGCAGCAGACAGGGGATTCAAGAGACCCAGTACTTC.

This clonotype was seen many times. J is TRBJ2-5 and V is TRBV3-1, with 13 bases matching TRBD2. The CDR3 has 15 amino acids. Germline assignment: CDR1 LGHDT and CDR2 YNNKEL (reference sequence). V dropped 6 bases and J dropped 5; count of bases not matched to a gene: 6. CDR3 nucleotides: TGTGCCAGCAGTCCCGGACTAGCGGGAGAGGAGACCCAGTACTTC. The encoded protein is CASSPGLAGEETQYF.

The chain recombines TRBV28 with TRBJ1-2; D not resolved. This CDR3 is 17 amino acids long. Trimming removed 7 bases at V and 0 bases at J, with 21 bases between. Per germline, CDR1 MDHEN and CDR2 SYDVKM. CDR3 nucleotide sequence: TGTGCCAGCAATACGATGGGAACAGACCTTACTAACTATGGCTACACCTTC. Translating it yields CASNTMGTDLTNYGYTF.